This record looks at one T cell receptor beta chain sequence and its context. What it recognizes is unknown. These data are taken from a study of shared clonotypes between healthy human individuals. Study observations and caveats: Only a few donors were included, so the genetic and exposure-history diversity represented was limited.

Germline CDR1 reads ENHRY; CDR2 reads SYGVKD. V lost 0 bases to trimming and J lost 4 bases, with 19 bases between them. This CDR3 spans 17 amino acids. The run depth of the assay was deep. Original handling: ImmunoSEQ only sent back junction sequences with no quality scores, so filtering was done differently. Data came from immunoSEQ multiplex PCR; TCRdb stores just in-frame clones and leaves some out. V and J calls and clone size follow that table, whereas D and trimming were derived from the DNA. The repertoire consists of about 2.4 million clones, with around nine tenths occurring once and the leading ten covering over 0.12%.

This chain uses TRBV10-3 with TRBJ2-7; a possible D gene is TRBD1 (6 bases). Sequenced sample: naive CD4+ T cells sorted from blood. Subset described: CD45RA+ positively selected. The receptor's source is a man in his late teens or twenties in good health. The CDR3 nucleotides read TGTGCCATCAGTGAGTCTTTAATGGTGAACAGGGATTACGAGCAGTACTTC. It is translated as CAISESLMVNRDYEQYF.